The 10 T cell receptor delta chains below all came from one sample that was sequenced in a study of γδ T cells in repeated Plasmodium falciparum infection. TCRdb reanalyzed the multiplex PCR reads using CATT. The table has about 51,000 delta-chain clones, 1.5% to 2% seen once. Gammadelta T cells were flow-sorted from PBMC into Vgamma9/Vdelta2+ and Vdelta2-negative populations for bulk analysis. Sequenced material: gamma-delta T cells from blood. The origin of the receptors is a pool of human donors (malaria-infected and uninfected, not separated).

At least ten counts were recorded for this clone. A far larger clone is off by one base, so a read error is likely. The sample contains more than one DNA sequence encoding this CDR3. Here the CDR3 reads CACDTNLLGIYPIPDKLIF. In DNA form, the CDR3 reads TGTGCCTGTGACACTAACTTACTGGGGATTTACCCTATACCCGATAAACTCATCTTT. The chain couples TRDV2 to TRDJ1; TRDD3 matches at 7 bases. TCRdb gives no J gene; it was assigned here by matching the DNA to germline. J was trimmed by 3 bases and V by 1 base; bases with no gene match: 19. From germline, CDR1 is GEAIGNYY and CDR2 EKD. The CDR3 is 19 residues long.

As for this clone: TCRdb's protein for this DNA is that of a much larger clone and differs from the translation at residue 16, likely a read error; the protein shown is the DNA translation. The chain combines TRDV1 with TRDJ1; 12 bases match TRDD3. TCRdb leaves out the J gene; it was filled in here by matching the DNA to germline. The CDR3 runs to 20 residues. Trimming at V came to 5 bases and at J to 6 bases, leaving 22 bases not matched to a gene. CDR1 and CDR2 (germline): TSWWSYY, QGS. The CDR3 sequence: CALGRGKTPWTGGYRNKLIF. The CDR3, as DNA: TGTGCTCTTGGGAGAGGGAAGACCCCCTGGACTGGGGGATACCGAAATAAACTCATCTTT.

This clone was counted at least ten times. The amino acid sequence in TCRdb belongs to a much larger clone and departs from this DNA's translation at residue 17, likely a sequencing read error; the sequence shown is translated from the DNA. TRDV2 is the V gene, and the J gene was not called; the table's D gene call, TRDD3, was not cross checked with the DNA. The CDR3 contains 19 residues. Germline CDR1 reads GEAIGNYY; CDR2 reads EKD. DNA of the CDR3: TGTGCCTGTGACTCACTTTATACCTTGTTGGGGGAAAGGACCGATAAACCCATCTTT. This sequence encodes CACDSLYTLLGERTDKPIF.

V gene TRDV2 combines with J gene TRDJ1; 9 bases are a match to TRDD3. The J gene is not listed in TCRdb, so it was assigned here from a DNA match to germline. V lost 4 bases to trimming and J lost 4 bases; unmatched junction nucleotides: 18. Germline V gene data show CDR1 as GEAIGNYY and CDR2 as EKD. The CDR3 consists of 18 residues. CDR3 protein: CACETLGDPRSEGDKLIF. The CDR3 coding sequence is TGTGCCTGTGAGACCCTGGGGGATCCCCGGTCGGAAGGCGATAAACTCATCTTT.

Ten or more counts support this clone. Within the sample, other DNA sequences also encode this same CDR3. The V gene is TRDV1, the J gene TRDJ1, with a possible D match to TRDD3 (5 bases). TCRdb offers no J gene call, so here the DNA was matched to germline to obtain one. The CDR3 contains 17 residues. Germline CDR1 TSWWSYY, CDR2 QGS. V lost 2 bases and J lost 8, with 24 bases in between. The CDR3, as DNA: TGTGCTCTTGGGGAATCCTTACCGCGGTACTGGTCTGGAAAACTCATCTTT. This sequence encodes CALGESLPRYWSGKLIF.

Remarks on this clone: A far bigger clonotype differs at one base, so this is likely a read error. Different DNA sequences within this sample yield the same CDR3. J is TRDJ1 and V is TRDV1; D could derive from TRDD2 or TRDD3 (8 bases each). The J gene, missing from TCRdb, was assigned here through DNA to germline matching. Germline V gives CDR1 TSWWSYY, CDR2 QGS. The CDR3 runs 21 residues. V lost 6 bases and J lost 0, with 32 bases in between. As DNA, the CDR3 is TGTGCTCTTGGCTTCCTACCCCTATCGTACTGGGGGCTCCGGTACACCGATAAACTCATCTTT. This encodes CALGFLPLSYWGLRYTDKLIF.

A few counts support this clone. A read error likely explains why the TCRdb protein, taken from a much larger clone, differs from this DNA's translation at residue 13; the protein shown is translated from the DNA. This chain joins TRDV1 and TRDJ1, with no clear D. TCRdb is silent on the J gene; assignment here came from matching the DNA to germline. The CDR3 runs to 21 residues. From germline, CDR1 is TSWWSYY and CDR2 QGS. Trimming removed 1 base from V and 1 base from J, with 28 bases in between. The CDR3 here is CALGEPLFVFSRVPVTDKLIF. CDR3 DNA: TGTGCTCTTGGGGAACCCCTATTTGTATTCAGTCGGGTGCCTGTCACCGATAAACTCATCTTT.

Relative to its sample, this clone is medium-sized. This sample also contains other DNA sequences that code for the same CDR3. This chain uses TRDV1 with TRDJ1; TRDD2 or TRDD3 may be the D gene (5 bases each). Trimming took off 2 bases at V and 10 bases at J, with 26 bases between the two ends. Germline V gene data show CDR1 as TSWWSYY and CDR2 as QGS. The CDR3 sequence is 17 residues long. The CDR3 protein is CALGESIPFIQGFVLIF. In nucleotides, the CDR3 is TGTGCTCTTGGGGAATCGATTCCTTTTATCCAGGGATTTGTACTCATCTTT.

About this clone itself: A far larger clone is one base from this, pointing to a likely read error. Different DNA sequences within this sample yield the same CDR3. The V gene is TRDV2, the J gene TRDJ1; 9 nucleotides align to TRDD3. Germline matching of the DNA provided the J gene here, since TCRdb leaves it blank. The germline gives CDR1 GEAIGNYY, CDR2 EKD. There are 17 residues in the CDR3. The CDR3 sequence: CACQDLLGEKSTDKLIF. CDR3 sequence (DNA): TGCGCCTGTCAGGACTTACTGGGGGAGAAGTCGACCGATAAACTCATCTTT.

About this clone itself: TCRdb has a much larger clone's protein, which differs at residue 14 from the translation of this DNA, likely because of a read error; what is shown is the protein translated from the DNA. This chain links TRDV2 with TRDJ2; D remains unclear. TCRdb supplies no J gene; here it was assigned by aligning the nucleotide sequence to germline. CDR1 is GEAIGNYY and CDR2 is EKD in the germline V gene. V was shortened by 0 bases and J by 12 bases, with 19 bases between the two germline ends. This CDR3 has 15 residues. CDR3 DNA: TGTGCCTGTGACACCGTGGGAACCTTGGGCGATAAACTCTTCTTT. Its translation is CACDTVGTLGDKLFF.